This is a list of T cell receptor beta chains from one sample in a study of OX40 agonist ivuxolimab in advanced cancers. Using immunoSEQ multiplex PCR, the repertoire was profiled, and TCRdb retains in-frame clones only, with some absent. The sample has around 90,000 clones, around nine tenths seen once. The source was CD4+ or CD8+ T cells sorted from blood, collected in a trial of the OX40 agonist ivuxolimab. These receptor sequences come from an adult with an advanced solid tumor such as melanoma, head and neck, liver or kidney cancer. Each CDR3 is given with its conserved first and last residue. D genes are given only for firm matches. Clone size is stated in some rows and not others, as once, few, many or a class when expanded.

>TRBJ1-2|TRBD1|TRBV11-2|NA
TGTGCCAGCAGCTCCCTCAAAGGGGACAGGAGACATGGCTACACCTTC
CASSSLKGDRRHGYTF
>TRBJ2-5|NA|TRBV28|NA
TGTGCCAGCAGAGAAACCGCGGGAAACGGAGAGACCCAGTACTTC
CASRETAGNGETQYF
>TRBJ1-2|NA|TRBV6-5|once
TGTGCCAGCAGTGGGGCAGGGGTCTATGGCTACACCTTC
CASSGAGVYGYTF
>TRBJ2-3|TRBD2|TRBV7-9|NA
TGTGCCAGCAGCTTTGGCGGGAGTTCAATAGATACGCAGTATTTT
CASSFGGSSIDTQYF
>TRBJ2-2|NA|TRBV10-1|NA
TGCGCCAGCAGTGACGGCAGTCTAGACACCGGGGAGCTGTTTTTT
CASSDGSLDTGELFF
>TRBJ2-7|TRBD1|TRBV30|NA
TGTGCCTGGAGTCGGGACAGGGTATACGAGCAGTACTTC
CAWSRDRVYEQYF
>TRBJ2-3|NA|TRBV4-1|NA
TGCGCCAGCAGTCCCGGGACGGGCCGCACAGATACGCAGTATTTT
CASSPGTGRTDTQYF
>TRBJ2-1|NA|TRBV18|NA
TGTGCCAGCTCACCAGCGGGCGGGACTCGTGAGCAGTTCTTC
CASSPAGGTREQFF
>TRBJ1-5|NA|TRBV10-3|once
TGTGCCACCGAAGGACAAGATAGGATTGGGGATCGAAATCAGCCCCAGCATTTT
CATEGQDRIGDRNQPQHF
>TRBJ2-7|NA|TRBV7-9|NA
TGTGCCAGCAGCCCAAAACGTACAGGTGCCGTACACTTC
CASSPKRTGAVHF
>TRBJ2-7|NA|TRBV2|once
TGTGCCAGCACCCTGGCCGGGCTCGAGCAGTACTTC
CASTLAGLEQYF
>TRBJ2-7|TRBD1|TRBV18|NA
TGTGCCAGCTCACCGACCGGGACAGGGCCCCCCTACGAGCAGTACTTC
CASSPTGTGPPYEQYF
>TRBJ2-2|NA|TRBV23-1|few
TGCGCCAGACAACTGGGGGGCCCCACGGTCGGGGAGCTGTTTTTT
CARQLGGPTVGELFF
>TRBJ1-5|NA|TRBV5-1|once
TGCGCCAGCAGCCCCGGACAGTCTTATAGCAATCAGCCCCAGCATTTT
CASSPGQSYSNQPQHF
>TRBJ2-1|NA|TRBV5-1|once
TGCGCCAGCAGCGAACTAGCCAGCTCCTACAATGAGCAGTTCTTC
CASSELASSYNEQFF
>TRBJ2-3|NA|TRBV5-1|NA
TGCGCCAGCAGCTTGGCCCTGGTTTTGTCCAGCACAGATACGCAGTATTTT
CASSLALVLSSTDTQYF
>TRBJ2-1|NA|TRBV5-6|NA
TGTGCCAGCAGCCCGACTAGTGGAGCCTACAATGAGCAGTTCTTC
CASSPTSGAYNEQFF